The next 3 T cell receptor beta chains were all read from a single sample in a study of cytomegalovirus exposure and HLA in healthy donors. Use of 60 Vbeta and 13 Jbeta primers characterized the PCR. Using immunoSEQ multiplex PCR, the repertoire was profiled, and TCRdb retains in-frame clones only, with some absent. In the table there are 150,000 to 200,000 clones, 55% to 70% of which are singletons. The specimen was PBMCs. These TCRs come from a woman in her thirties or forties in good health and CMV-seropositive.

This rearrangement joins TRBV28 to TRBJ1-1, with 9 bases that match TRBD1. Per the germline V gene, CDR1 is MDHEN and CDR2 is SYDVKM. V gave up 5 bases and J gave up 4 bases; unmatched junction bases: 5. This CDR3 has 14 residues. This CDR3 reads CASSTTTGGTEAFF. Here the CDR3 DNA reads TGTGCCAGCAGTACCACGACAGGGGGCACTGAAGCTTTCTTT. Full variable domain (missing parts from reference TRBV28 and TRBJ1-1): DVKVTQSSRYLVKRTGEKVFLECVQDMDHENMFWYRQDPGLGLRLIYFSYDVKMKEKGDIPEGYSVSREKKERFSLILESASTNQTSMYLCASSTTTGGTEAFFGQGTRLTVV.

The V and J genes are TRBV5-1 and TRBJ2-7; D gene unclear. This CDR3 has 13 residues. V lost 1 base and J 1 base, leaving 6 bases between the germline ends. The germline CDR1 and CDR2 sequences are SGHRS and YFSETQ. The CDR3 protein is CASSLPSSYEQYF. The CDR3, as DNA: TGCGCCAGCAGCTTGCCGTCGTCCTACGAGCAGTACTTC.

This clone was observed a few times. The rearrangement joins TRBV5-1 to TRBJ2-7; TRBD2 might be the D (5 bases). Germline CDR1 SGHRS, CDR2 YFSETQ. V dropped 4 bases and J dropped 7 bases, with 15 bases sitting between them. The CDR3 contains 13 residues. CDR3 sequence reads: CASSTSGRVEQYF. CDR3 DNA: TGCGCCAGCAGCACTTCGGGAAGGGTTGAGCAGTACTTC.